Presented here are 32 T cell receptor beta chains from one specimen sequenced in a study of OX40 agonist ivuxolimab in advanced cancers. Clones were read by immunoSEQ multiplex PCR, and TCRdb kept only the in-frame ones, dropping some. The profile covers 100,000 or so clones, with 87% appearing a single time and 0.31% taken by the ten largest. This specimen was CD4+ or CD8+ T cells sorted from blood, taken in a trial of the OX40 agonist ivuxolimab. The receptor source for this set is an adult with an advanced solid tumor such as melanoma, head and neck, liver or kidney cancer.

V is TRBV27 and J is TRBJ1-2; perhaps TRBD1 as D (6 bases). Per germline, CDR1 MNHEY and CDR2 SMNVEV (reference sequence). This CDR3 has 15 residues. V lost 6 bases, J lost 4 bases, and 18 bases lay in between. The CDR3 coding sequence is TGTGCCAGCAGGGCACAGGGAGGTTTGAGCTATGGCTACACCTTC. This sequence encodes CASRAQGGLSYGYTF.

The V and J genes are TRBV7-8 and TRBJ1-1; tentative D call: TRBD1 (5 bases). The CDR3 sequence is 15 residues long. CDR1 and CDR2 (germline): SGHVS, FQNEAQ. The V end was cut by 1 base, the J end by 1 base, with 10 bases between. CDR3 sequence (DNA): TGTGCCAGCAGCTTAGTGAGTGGGGGGAACACTGAAGCTTTCTTT. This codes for CASSLVSGGNTEAFF.

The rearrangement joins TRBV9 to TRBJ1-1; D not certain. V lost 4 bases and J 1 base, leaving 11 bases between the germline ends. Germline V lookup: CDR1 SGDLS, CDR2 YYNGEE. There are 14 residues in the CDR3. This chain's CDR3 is CASSLRTGNTEAFF. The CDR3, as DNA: TGTGCCAGCAGCCTTCGGACGGGGAACACTGAAGCTTTCTTT.

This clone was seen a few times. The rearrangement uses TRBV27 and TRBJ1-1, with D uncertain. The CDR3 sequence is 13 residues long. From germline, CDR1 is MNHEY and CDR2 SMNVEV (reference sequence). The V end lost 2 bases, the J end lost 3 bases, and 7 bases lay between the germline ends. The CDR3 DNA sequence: TGTGCCAGCAGTTTAACACGAGACACTGAAGCTTTCTTT. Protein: CASSLTRDTEAFF.

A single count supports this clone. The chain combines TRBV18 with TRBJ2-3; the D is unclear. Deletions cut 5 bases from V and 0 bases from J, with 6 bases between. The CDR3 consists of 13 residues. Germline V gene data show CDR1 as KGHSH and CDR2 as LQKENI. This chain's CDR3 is CASSSSSTDTQYF. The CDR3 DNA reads TGTGCCAGCTCATCCTCTAGCACAGATACGCAGTATTTT.

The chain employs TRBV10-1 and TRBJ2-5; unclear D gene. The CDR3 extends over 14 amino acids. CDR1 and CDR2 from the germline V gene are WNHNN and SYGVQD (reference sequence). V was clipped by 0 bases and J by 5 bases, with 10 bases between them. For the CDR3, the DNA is TGCGCCAGCAGTGAGTCGGCCCCTACGGAGACCCAGTACTTC. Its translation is CASSESAPTETQYF.

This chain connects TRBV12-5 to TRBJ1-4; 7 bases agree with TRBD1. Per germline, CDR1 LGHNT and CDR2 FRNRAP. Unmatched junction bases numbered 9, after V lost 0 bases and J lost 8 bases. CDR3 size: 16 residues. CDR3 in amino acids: CASGLVTGSGGEKLFF. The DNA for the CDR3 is TGTGCTAGTGGTTTGGTGACAGGGTCTGGCGGAGAAAAACTGTTTTTT.

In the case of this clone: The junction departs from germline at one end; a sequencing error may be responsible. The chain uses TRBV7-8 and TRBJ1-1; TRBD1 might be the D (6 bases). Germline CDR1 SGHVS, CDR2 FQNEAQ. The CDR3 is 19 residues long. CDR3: CASSFGRGRGRGGNAEAFF. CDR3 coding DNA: TGTGCCAGCAGCTTCGGACGAGGGCGGGGGCGTGGAGGGAACGCTGAAGCTTTCTTT.

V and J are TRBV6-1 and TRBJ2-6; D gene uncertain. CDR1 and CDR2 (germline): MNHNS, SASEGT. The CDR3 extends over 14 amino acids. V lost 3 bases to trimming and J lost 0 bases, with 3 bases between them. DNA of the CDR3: TGTGCCAGCAGTGAGGGCTCTGGGGCCAACGTCCTGACTTTC. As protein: CASSEGSGANVLTF.

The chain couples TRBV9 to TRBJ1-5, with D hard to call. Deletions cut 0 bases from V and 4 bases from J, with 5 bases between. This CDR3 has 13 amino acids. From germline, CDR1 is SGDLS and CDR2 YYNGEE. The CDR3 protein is CASSVAGNQPQHF. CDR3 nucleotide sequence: TGTGCCAGCAGCGTAGCAGGAAATCAGCCCCAGCATTTT.

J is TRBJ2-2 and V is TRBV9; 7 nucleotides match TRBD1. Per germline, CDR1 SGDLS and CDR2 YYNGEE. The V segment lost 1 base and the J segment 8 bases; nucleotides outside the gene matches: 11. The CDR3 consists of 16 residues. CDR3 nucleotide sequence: TGTGCCAGCAGCGTAAGACAGGGAGAATTTCAGGGGGAGCTGTTTTTT. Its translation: CASSVRQGEFQGELFF.

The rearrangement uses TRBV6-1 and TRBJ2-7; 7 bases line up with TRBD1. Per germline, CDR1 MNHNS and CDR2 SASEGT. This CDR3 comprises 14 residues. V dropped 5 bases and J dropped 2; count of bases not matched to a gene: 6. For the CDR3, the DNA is TGTGCCAGCAGTATCCGGACAGGCCCCTACGAGCAGTACTTC. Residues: CASSIRTGPYEQYF.

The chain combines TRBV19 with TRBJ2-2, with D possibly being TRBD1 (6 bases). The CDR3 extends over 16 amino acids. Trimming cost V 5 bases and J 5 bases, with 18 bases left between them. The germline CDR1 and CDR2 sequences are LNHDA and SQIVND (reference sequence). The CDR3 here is CASSPDRPMSTGELFF. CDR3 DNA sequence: TGTGCCAGTAGTCCGGACAGACCGATGTCGACCGGGGAGCTGTTTTTT. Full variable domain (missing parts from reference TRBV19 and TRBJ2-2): DGGITQSPKYLFRKEGQNVTLSCEQNLNHDAMYWYRQDPGQGLRLIYYSQIVNDFQKGDIAEGYSVSREKKESFPLTVTSAQKNPTAFYLCASSPDRPMSTGELFFGEGSRLTVL.

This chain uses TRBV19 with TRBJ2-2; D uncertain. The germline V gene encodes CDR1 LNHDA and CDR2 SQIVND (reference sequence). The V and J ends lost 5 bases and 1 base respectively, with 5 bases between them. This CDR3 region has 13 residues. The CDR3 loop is CASSPRNTGELFF. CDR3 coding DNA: TGTGCCAGTAGTCCCAGGAACACCGGGGAGCTGTTTTTT.

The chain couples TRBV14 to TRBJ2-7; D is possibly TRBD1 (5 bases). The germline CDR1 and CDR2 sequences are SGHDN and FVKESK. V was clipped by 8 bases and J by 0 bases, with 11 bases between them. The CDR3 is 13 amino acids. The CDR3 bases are TGTGCCAGCGGACATACCACCTCCTACGAGCAGTACTTC. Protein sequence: CASGHTTSYEQYF.

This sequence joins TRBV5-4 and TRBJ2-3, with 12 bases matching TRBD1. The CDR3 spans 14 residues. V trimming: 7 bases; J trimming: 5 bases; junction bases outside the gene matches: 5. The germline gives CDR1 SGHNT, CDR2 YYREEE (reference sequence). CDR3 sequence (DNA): TGTGCCAGCTCCGGGACAGGGGGCGAAGATACGCAGTATTTT. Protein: CASSGTGGEDTQYF.

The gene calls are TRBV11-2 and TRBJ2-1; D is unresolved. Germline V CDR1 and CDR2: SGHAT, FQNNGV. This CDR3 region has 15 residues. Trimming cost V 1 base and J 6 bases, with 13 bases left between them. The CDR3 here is CASSLVASPTNEQFF. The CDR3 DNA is TGTGCCAGCAGCTTAGTAGCCTCACCAACCAATGAGCAGTTCTTC. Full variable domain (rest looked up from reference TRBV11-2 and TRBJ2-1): EAGVAQSPRYKIIEKRQSVAFWCNPISGHATLYWYQQILGQGPKLLIQFQNNGVVDDSQLPKDRFSAERLKGVDSTLKIQPAKLEDSAVYLCASSLVASPTNEQFFGPGTRLTVL.

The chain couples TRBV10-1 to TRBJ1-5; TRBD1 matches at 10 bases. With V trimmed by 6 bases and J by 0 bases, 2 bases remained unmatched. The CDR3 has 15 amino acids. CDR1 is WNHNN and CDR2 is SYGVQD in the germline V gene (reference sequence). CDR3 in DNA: TGCGCCAGCAGAGGGACAGGGGATAGCAATCAGCCCCAGCATTTT. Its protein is CASRGTGDSNQPQHF.

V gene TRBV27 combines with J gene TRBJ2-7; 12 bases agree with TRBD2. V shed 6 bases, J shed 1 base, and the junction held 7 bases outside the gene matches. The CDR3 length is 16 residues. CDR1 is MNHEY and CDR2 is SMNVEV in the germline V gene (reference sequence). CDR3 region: CASRPLGLAGSYEQYF. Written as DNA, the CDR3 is TGTGCCAGCAGACCCCTCGGACTAGCGGGGTCCTACGAGCAGTACTTC.

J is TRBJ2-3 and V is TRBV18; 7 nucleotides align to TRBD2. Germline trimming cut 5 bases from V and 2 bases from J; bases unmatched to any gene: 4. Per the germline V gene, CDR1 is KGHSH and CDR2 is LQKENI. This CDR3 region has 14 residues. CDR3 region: CASSSRDYTDTQYF. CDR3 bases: TGTGCCAGCTCATCTCGGGACTACACAGATACGCAGTATTTT. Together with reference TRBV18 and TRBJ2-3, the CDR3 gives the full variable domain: NAGVMQNPRHLVRRRGQEARLRCSPMKGHSHVYWYRQLPEEGLKFMVYLQKENIIDESGMPKERFSAEFPKEGPSILRIQQVVRGDSAAYFCASSSRDYTDTQYFGPGTRLTVL.

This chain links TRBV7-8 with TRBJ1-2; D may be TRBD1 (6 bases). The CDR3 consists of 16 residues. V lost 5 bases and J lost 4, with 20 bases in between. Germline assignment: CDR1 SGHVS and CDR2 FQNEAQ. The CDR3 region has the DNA TGTGCCAGCAGCCCCCCCCGAGGGGGATACGGCTATGGCTACACCTTC. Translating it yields CASSPPRGGYGYGYTF.

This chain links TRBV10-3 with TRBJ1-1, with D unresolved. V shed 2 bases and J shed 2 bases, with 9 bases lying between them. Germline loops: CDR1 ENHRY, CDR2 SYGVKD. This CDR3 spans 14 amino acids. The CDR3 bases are TGTGCCATCAGTGAGCTAGGGAGTAACACTGAAGCTTTCTTT. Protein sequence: CAISELGSNTEAFF.

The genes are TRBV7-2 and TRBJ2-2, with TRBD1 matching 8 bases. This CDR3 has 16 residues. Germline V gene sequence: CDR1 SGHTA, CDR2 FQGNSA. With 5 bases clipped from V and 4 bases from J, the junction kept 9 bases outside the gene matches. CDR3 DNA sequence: TGTGCCAGCAGCCCCGGGACAGGCTCTACCACCGGGGAGCTGTTTTTT. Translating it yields CASSPGTGSTTGELFF.

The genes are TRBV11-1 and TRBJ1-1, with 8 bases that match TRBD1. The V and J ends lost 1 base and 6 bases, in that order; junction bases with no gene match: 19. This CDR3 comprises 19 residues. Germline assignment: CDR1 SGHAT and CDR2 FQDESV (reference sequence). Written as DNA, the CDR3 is TGTGCCAGCAGCTTAGTTGTATCGGGACAGGCTGCCCAAATGGCTGAAGCTTTCTTT. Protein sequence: CASSLVVSGQAAQMAEAFF.

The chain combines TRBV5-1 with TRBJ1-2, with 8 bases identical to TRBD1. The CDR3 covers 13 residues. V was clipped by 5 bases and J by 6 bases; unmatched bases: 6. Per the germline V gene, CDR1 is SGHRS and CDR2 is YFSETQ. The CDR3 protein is CASRVGQGHGYTF. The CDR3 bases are TGCGCCAGCAGGGTAGGACAGGGCCATGGCTACACCTTC.

The CDR3 nucleotides read TGTGCCAGCAGCTTGGTGATTGCTAGCGGGGGGAACCAAGAGACCCAGTACTTC. This codes for CASSLVIASGGNQETQYF. The chain links TRBV5-6 to TRBJ2-5, with 11 positions matching TRBD2. Germline trimming cut 0 bases from V and 0 bases from J; bases unmatched to any gene: 7. This CDR3 region has 18 residues. Germline CDR1 and CDR2: SGHDT and YYEEEE.

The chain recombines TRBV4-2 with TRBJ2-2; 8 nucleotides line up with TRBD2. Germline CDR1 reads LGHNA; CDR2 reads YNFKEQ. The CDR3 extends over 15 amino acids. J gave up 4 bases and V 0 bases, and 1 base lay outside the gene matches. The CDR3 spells CASSQDAGGTGELFF. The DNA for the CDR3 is TGTGCCAGCAGCCAAGATGCGGGGGGCACCGGGGAGCTGTTTTTT.

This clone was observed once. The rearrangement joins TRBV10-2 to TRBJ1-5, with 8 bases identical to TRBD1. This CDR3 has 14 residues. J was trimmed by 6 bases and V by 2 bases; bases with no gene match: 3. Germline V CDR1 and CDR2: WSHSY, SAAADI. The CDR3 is CASSEGQGRQPQHF. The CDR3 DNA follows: TGCGCCAGCAGTGAGGGACAGGGACGTCAGCCCCAGCATTTT.

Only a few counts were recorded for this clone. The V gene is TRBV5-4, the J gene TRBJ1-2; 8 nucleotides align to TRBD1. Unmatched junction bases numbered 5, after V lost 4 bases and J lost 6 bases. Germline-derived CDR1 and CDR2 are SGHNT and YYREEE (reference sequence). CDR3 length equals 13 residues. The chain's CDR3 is CASSPRGLHGYTF. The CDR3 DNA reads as TGTGCCAGCAGCCCCAGGGGGCTTCATGGCTACACCTTC.

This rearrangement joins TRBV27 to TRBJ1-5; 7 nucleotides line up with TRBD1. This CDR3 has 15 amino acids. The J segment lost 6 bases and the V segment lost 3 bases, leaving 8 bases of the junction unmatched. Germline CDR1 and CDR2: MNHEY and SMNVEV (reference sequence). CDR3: CASSFGQGGGQPQHF. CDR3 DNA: TGTGCCAGCAGTTTCGGCCAGGGGGGCGGTCAGCCCCAGCATTTT.

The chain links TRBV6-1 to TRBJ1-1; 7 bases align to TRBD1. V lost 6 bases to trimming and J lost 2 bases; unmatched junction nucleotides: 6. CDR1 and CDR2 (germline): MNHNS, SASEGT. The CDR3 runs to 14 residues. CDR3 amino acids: CASSLRTGNTEAFF. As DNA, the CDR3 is TGTGCCAGCAGCTTAAGGACAGGAAACACTGAAGCTTTCTTT.

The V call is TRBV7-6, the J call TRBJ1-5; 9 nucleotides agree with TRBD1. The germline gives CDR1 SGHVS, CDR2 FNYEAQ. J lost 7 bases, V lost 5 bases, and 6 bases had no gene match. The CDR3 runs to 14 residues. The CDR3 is CASSLATGGQPQHF. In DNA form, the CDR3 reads TGTGCCAGCAGCCTGGCGACAGGGGGACAGCCCCAGCATTTT.